Listed here is a single T cell receptor beta chain. Its target is not known. The study ran its PCR with 60 Vbeta and 13 Jbeta primers. The repertoire was sequenced with immunoSEQ multiplex PCR; TCRdb's copy has only in-frame clones and lacks some. Seen here are hundreds of thousands of clones, 82% observed once, and the top ten hold approximately 5.7%. This entry is derived from a study of cytomegalovirus exposure and HLA in healthy donors. Findings of the study overall: An analysis that was carried out later associated 16,951 TCR beta sequences with HLA alleles at 0.05 false discovery rate. V segments that were indistinguishable, TRBV6-2 and TRBV6-3 among them, were omitted from analysis. Being productive about 87% or about 30% of the time was typical of most TCR beta V segments in an earlier analysis.

In germline, CDR1 is SGHTA, CDR2 FQGNSA. The ends were cut back, 1 base at V and 7 bases at J, with 5 bases in the middle. This CDR3 has 12 residues. The chain uses TRBV7-2 and TRBJ2-1, with D unresolved. Sequencing used PBMCs. This clonotype originated in a man aged 40-49 years in good health and CMV-seropositive. CDR3 protein: CASSLGVNEQFF. CDR3 sequence (DNA): TGTGCCAGCAGCTTAGGCGTTAATGAGCAGTTCTTC.